Sequencing of this T cell receptor (beta chain) was carried out in a study of blood T cell repertoires in COVID-19. Study overall: PBMCs, B-cell-depleted T cells, or T cells provided the cDNA or gDNA that made up the material.

The germline CDR1 and CDR2 sequences are MDHEN and SYDVKM. The length of the CDR3 is 18 residues. V was pared by 1 base and J by 3 bases, with 11 bases of the junction left unmatched. Clones were sequenced by immunoSEQ multiplex PCR, and TCRdb holds only the in-frame ones, with some missing. The profile covers 130,000 to 150,000 clones, with about four fifths appearing a single time and about 7.5% taken by the ten largest. V usage is TRBV28 and J usage is TRBJ2-2; 7 bases map to TRBD1. Sequencing was done on a sample of peripheral blood. This clonotype was obtained from a human donor in a cohort sampled during active COVID-19. The CDR3 region is CASSLLAQGVIDTGELFF. DNA of the CDR3: TGTGCCAGCAGTTTATTGGCGCAGGGGGTAATAGACACCGGGGAGCTGTTTTTT.